The source of this TCR beta chain is a study of T cells in women clearing cervical HPV infection. Sequencing used immunoSEQ multiplex PCR; TCRdb keeps in-frame clones, though not all of them. The table for this sample gives approximately 26,000 clones. Per germline, CDR1 SQVTM and CDR2 ANQGSEA. The CDR3 covers 14 residues. Trimming pared 5 bases from V and 7 bases from J, leaving 15 bases between. Details on this clone: With the read ending 3 residues before the CDR3 end, the germline J gene is used to fill in that end.

Source material: blood buffy coat. This receptor was taken from a woman between 18 and 75 years old with a cervical HPV16 infection that either progressed to CIN3+ or cleared (not recorded which). The chain employs TRBV29-1 and TRBJ1-6; a possible D gene is TRBD1 (6 bases). CDR3 loop: CSVSRTATNSPLHF. CDR3 bases read: TGCAGCGTTTCCCGGACAGCTACGAATTCACCC. The entire variable domain, with the rest obtained from reference TRBV29-1 and TRBJ1-6, is as follows: SAVISQKPSRDICQRGTSLTIQCQVDSQVTMMFWYRQQPGQSLTLIATANQGSEATYESGFVIDKFPISRPNLTFSTLTVSNMSPEDSSIYLCSVSRTATNSPLHFGNGTRLTVT.